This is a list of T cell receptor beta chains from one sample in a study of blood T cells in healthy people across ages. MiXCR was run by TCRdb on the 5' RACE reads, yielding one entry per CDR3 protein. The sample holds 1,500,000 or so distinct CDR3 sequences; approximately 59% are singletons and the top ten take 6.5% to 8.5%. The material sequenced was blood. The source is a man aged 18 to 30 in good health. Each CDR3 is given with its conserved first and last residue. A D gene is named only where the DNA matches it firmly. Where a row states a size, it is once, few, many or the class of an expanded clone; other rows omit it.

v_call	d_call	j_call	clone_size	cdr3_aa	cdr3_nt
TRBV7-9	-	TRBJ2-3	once	CASSLLALTDTQYF	TGTGCCAGCAGCTTACTAGCGTTGACAGATACGCAGTATTTT
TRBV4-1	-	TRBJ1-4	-	CASSHRDRLLFF	TGCGCCAGCAGCCACCGCGACAGGTTACTGTTTTTT
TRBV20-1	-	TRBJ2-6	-	CSARVRGTISGANVLTF	TGCAGTGCTAGAGTAAGGGGAACCATCTCTGGGGCCAACGTCCTGACTTTC
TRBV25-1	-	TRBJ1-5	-	CASSETGLGQPQHF	TGTGCCAGCAGTGAGACGGGGTTGGGGCAGCCCCAGCATTTT
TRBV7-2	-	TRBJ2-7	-	CASSWGADEQYF	TGTGCCAGCAGCTGGGGGGCCGACGAGCAGTACTTC
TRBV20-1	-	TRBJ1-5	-	CSASTHNSNQPQHF	TGCAGTGCTTCAACTCACAATAGCAATCAGCCCCAGCATTTT
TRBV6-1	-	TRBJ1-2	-	CASSGTGWRNNYGYTF	TGTGCCAGCAGTGGGACGGGGTGGAGAAATAACTATGGCTACACCTTC
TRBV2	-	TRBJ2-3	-	CASGPDPSTDTQYF	TGTGCCAGCGGGCCAGATCCTAGCACAGATACGCAGTATTTT
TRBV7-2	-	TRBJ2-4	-	CASSLPGDSQYF	TGTGCCAGCAGCTTACCGGGAGATTCTCAGTACTTC
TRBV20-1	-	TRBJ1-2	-	CSARDPWISTYGYTF	TGCAGTGCTAGAGATCCCTGGATATCTACCTATGGCTACACTTTC
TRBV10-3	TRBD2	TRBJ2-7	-	CAIMGTSGSNEQYF	TGTGCCATCATGGGGACTAGCGGTAGCAATGAGCAGTACTTC
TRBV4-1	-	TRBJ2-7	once	CASSQEGDNYEQYF	TGCGCCAGCAGCCAAGAGGGAGATAACTACGAGCAGTACTTC
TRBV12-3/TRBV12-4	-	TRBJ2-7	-	CASNGGTSIHEQYF	TGTGCCAGCAACGGTGGAACATCTATCCACGAGCAGTACTTC
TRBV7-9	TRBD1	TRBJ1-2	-	CASSLNTGERYGYTF	TGTGCCAGCAGCTTAAATACAGGGGAGAGGTATGGCTACACCTTC
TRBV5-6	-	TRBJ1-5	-	CASSLDGTSATYSNQPQHF	TGTGCCAGCAGCTTGGACGGGACCTCCGCAACGTATAGCAATCAGCCCCAGCATTTT
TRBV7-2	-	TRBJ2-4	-	CASSLSAKGGLAKNIQYF	TGTGCCAGCAGCTTATCGGCCAAGGGGGGCCTAGCCAAAAACATTCAGTACTTC
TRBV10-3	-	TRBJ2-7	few	CAIKRDGSEISYEQYF	TGTGCCATCAAACGGGATGGAAGCGAAATCTCCTACGAGCAGTACTTC
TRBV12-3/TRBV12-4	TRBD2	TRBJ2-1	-	CASSFAGGTFNEQFF	TGTGCCAGCAGTTTTGCGGGAGGGACCTTCAATGAGCAGTTCTTC
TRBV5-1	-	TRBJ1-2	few	CASHLGGQELNGYTF	TGCGCCAGCCATCTCGGTGGTCAGGAACTCAATGGCTACACCTTC
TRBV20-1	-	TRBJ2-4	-	CSASPEAAGRANIQYF	TGCAGTGCTAGCCCGGAAGCGGCAGGAAGGGCGAACATTCAGTACTTC
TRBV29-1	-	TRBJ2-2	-	CSVEVGSVGFAGELFF	TGCAGCGTTGAGGTTGGGTCAGTTGGATTCGCCGGGGAGCTGTTTTTT
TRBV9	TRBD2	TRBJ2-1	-	CASSAGGQGYNEQFF	TGTGCCAGCAGTGCGGGGGGTCAGGGGTACAATGAGCAGTTCTTC
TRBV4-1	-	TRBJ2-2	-	CASSVRQDFLKGELFF	TGCGCCAGCAGCGTTCGACAGGACTTTTTGAAGGGGGAGCTGTTTTTT
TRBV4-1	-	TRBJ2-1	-	CASSQGDSYNEQFF	TGCGCCAGCAGCCAGGGGGATTCCTACAATGAGCAGTTCTTC
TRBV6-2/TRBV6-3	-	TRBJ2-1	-	CASNHGWTPDNEQFF	TGTGCCAGCAACCACGGTTGGACTCCGGACAATGAGCAGTTCTTC
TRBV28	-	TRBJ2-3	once	CASSLKLVGTDTQYF	TGTGCCAGCAGTCTTAAACTTGTCGGCACAGATACGCAGTATTTT
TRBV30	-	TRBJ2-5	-	CAWSEGSQETQYF	TGTGCCTGGAGTGAGGGTAGCCAAGAGACCCAGTACTTC
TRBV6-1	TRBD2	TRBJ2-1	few	CASRQGTGGVQFF	TGTGCCAGCAGACAAGGGACGGGAGGTGTGCAGTTCTTC
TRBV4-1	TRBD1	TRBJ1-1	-	CASSPRTGVLTEAFF	TGCGCCAGCAGCCCCCGGACAGGGGTTTTAACTGAAGCTTTCTTT
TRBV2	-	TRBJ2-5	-	CTSSEGLSIETKYF	TGTACCAGCAGTGAGGGCCTGTCGATAGAGACCAAGTACTTC
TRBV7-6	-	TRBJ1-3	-	CASSLGYSGNTIYF	TGTGCCAGCAGCTTAGGATATTCGGGAAACACCATATATTTT
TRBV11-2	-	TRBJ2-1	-	CASSIPGGSSYNEQFF	TGTGCCAGCAGCATCCCTGGGGGTAGCTCCTACAATGAGCAGTTCTTC
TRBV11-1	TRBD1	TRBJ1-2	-	CASSFQQGKGYTF	TGTGCCAGCAGCTTCCAACAGGGGAAGGGCTACACCTTC
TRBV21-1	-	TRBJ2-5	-	CASSKRIAGGLQETQYF	TGTGCCAGCAGCAAAAGGATAGCGGGAGGCCTTCAAGAGACCCAGTACTTC
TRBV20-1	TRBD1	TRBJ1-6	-	CSARTGSKSPLHF	TGCAGTGCGAGGACAGGGTCCAAGTCACCCCTCCACTTT
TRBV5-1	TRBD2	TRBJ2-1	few	CASSSILAGGPNEQFF	TGCGCCAGCAGCTCTATACTAGCGGGGGGGCCCAATGAGCAGTTCTTC
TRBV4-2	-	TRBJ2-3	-	CASSQGSGDTQYF	TGTGCCAGCAGCCAAGGGAGCGGGGATACGCAGTATTTT